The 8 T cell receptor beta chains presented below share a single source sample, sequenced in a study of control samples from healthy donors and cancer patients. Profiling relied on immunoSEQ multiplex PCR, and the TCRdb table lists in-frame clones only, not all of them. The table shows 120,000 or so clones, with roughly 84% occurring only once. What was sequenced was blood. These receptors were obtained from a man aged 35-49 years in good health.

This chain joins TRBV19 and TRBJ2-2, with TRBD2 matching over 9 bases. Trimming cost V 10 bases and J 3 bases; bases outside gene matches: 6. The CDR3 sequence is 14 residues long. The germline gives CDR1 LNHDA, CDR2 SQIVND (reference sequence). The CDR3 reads CATPKRGDTGELFF. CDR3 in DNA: TGTGCCACCCCAAAGCGGGGGGACACCGGGGAGCTGTTTTTT.

This CDR3 reads CASSVDGPYQETQYF. The DNA for the CDR3 is TGCGCCAGCAGCGTGGACGGTCCGTACCAAGAGACCCAGTACTTC. V and J are TRBV5-1 and TRBJ2-5; D remains unclear. Trimming took 4 bases from V and 0 from J, leaving 13 bases between them. Germline CDR1 reads SGHRS; CDR2 reads YFSETQ. The CDR3 is 15 residues long.

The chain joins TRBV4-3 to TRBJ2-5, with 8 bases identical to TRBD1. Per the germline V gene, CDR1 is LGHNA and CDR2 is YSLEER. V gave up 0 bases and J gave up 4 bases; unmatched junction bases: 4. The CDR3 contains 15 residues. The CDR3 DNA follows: TGCGCCAGCAGCCAAGAAACGGACAGGGCAGAGACCCAGTACTTC. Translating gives CASSQETDRAETQYF.

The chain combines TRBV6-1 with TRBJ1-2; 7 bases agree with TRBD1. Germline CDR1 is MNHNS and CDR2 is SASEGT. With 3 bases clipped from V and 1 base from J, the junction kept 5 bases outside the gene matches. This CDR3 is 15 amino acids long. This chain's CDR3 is CASSDRGAHNYGYTF. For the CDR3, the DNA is TGTGCCAGCAGTGACAGGGGGGCCCATAACTATGGCTACACCTTC.

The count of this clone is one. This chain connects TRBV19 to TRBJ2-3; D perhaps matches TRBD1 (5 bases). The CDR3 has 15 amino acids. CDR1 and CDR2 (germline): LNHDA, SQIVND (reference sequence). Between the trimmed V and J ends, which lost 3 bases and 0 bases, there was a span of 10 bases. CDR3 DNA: TGTGCCAGTAGTATCGGGCAGGGTAGCACAGATACGCAGTATTTT. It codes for CASSIGQGSTDTQYF. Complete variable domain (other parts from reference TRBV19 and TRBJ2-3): DGGITQSPKYLFRKEGQNVTLSCEQNLNHDAMYWYRQDPGQGLRLIYYSQIVNDFQKGDIAEGYSVSREKKESFPLTVTSAQKNPTAFYLCASSIGQGSTDTQYFGPGTRLTVL.

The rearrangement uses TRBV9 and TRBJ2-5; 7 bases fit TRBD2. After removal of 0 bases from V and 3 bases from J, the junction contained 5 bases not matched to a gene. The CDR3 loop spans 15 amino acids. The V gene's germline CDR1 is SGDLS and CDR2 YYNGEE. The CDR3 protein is CASSVVGLVKETQYF. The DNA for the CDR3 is TGTGCCAGCAGCGTAGTCGGACTAGTTAAAGAGACCCAGTACTTC.

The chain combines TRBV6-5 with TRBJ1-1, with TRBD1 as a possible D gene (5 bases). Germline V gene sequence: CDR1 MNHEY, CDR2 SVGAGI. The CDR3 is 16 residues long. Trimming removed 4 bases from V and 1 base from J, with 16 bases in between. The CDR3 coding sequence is TGTGCCAGCAGTTCCGGGGAGGTTGGGGCGAACACTGAAGCTTTCTTT. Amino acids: CASSSGEVGANTEAFF.

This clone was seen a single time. The CDR3 sequence: CASSQGGGPEAFF. CDR3 in DNA: TGTGCCAGCAGCCAAGGAGGAGGGCCTGAAGCTTTCTTT. The chain uses TRBV3-1 (or the pseudogene TRBV3-2) and TRBJ1-1; D is uncertain. This CDR3 has 13 residues. With 1 base removed from V and 6 bases from J, the gap between germline ends came to 9 bases. In germline, CDR1 is LGHDT, CDR2 YNNKEL (reference sequence).